One and the same sample provided the 23 T cell receptor beta chains below, sequenced in a study of T-cell memory formation after mild COVID-19 (TCRdb year 2021). Library creation used 5' RACE. TCRdb records Illumina NovaSeq 6000 as the sequencer. Through fastp at Q25 and MiXCR, TCRdb rebuilt clones from the public reads, retaining in-frame beta chains. Entries that share a CDR3 protein sequence are merged under the most common genes and DNA. The sample table holds hundreds of thousands of distinct CDR3 sequences, of which 20% to 25% were seen once. The top ten constitute roughly 14% of the sample. The sequenced material came from PBMCs or a T cell subset sorted from them (not recorded which). These receptor sequences come from an adult woman who had mild COVID-19 (a few samples of this study predate the infection). The sample titles of this study are shuffled in the database, so cell type and time point are left out; the donor was told from shared clones.

The V call is TRBV24-1, the J call TRBJ1-5, with 7 nucleotides matching TRBD1. Unmatched junction bases numbered 6, after V lost 4 bases and J lost 7 bases. This CDR3 spans 14 amino acids. Germline loops: CDR1 KGHDR, CDR2 SFDVKD. CDR3 sequence: CATSETGVRQPQHF. Here the CDR3 DNA reads TGTGCCACCAGTGAAACAGGGGTAAGGCAGCCCCAGCATTTT.

This clonotype was observed many times. The rearrangement uses TRBV29-1 and TRBJ2-3; D gene ambiguous. CDR3 size: 11 residues. Germline values: CDR1 SQVTM, CDR2 ANQGSEA. The germline V and J ends were trimmed by 4 bases and 7 bases, with 9 bases remaining between them. The CDR3: CSVVGSNTQYF. The CDR3, as DNA: TGCAGCGTTGTAGGGTCGAATACGCAGTATTTT.

The chain couples TRBV6-5 to TRBJ1-1; D is perhaps TRBD1 (6 bases). Trimming cost V 6 bases and J 11 bases, with 19 bases left between them. This CDR3 is built from 13 residues. Germline V gene sequence: CDR1 MNHEY, CDR2 SVGAGI. CDR3 nucleotides: TGTGCCAGCAGCCCCCCGGGACACTCGAGGGCTTTCTTT. Its protein product is CASSPPGHSRAFF.

For this clonotype: Germline is not matched at one junction end, which may reflect a read error. In DNA form, the CDR3 reads TGTGCCAGCAGCTTCGACATAGCAATACCCTTT. This encodes CASSFDIAIPF. The V call is TRBV7-9, the J call TRBJ1-1; D call uncertain. This CDR3 contains 11 residues. Germline V lookup: CDR1 SEHNR, CDR2 FQNEAQ (reference sequence).

V gene TRBV21-1 combines with J gene TRBJ2-3; the table's D call of TRBD1 was not tested on the DNA. TRBV21-1 is tagged as a pseudogene. There are 16 residues in the CDR3. The CDR3 sequence: CASSKPTGVGTDTQYF. The CDR3, as DNA: TGTGCCAGCAGCAAACCAACAGGGGTAGGGACAGATACGCAGTATTTT.

The chain employs TRBV9 and TRBJ2-7, with a possible D match to TRBD2 (6 bases). The CDR3 consists of 13 residues. Germline V gene data show CDR1 as SGDLS and CDR2 as YYNGEE. V was shortened by 3 bases and J by 4 bases, with 11 bases between the two germline ends. The CDR3 loop reads CASSGPSEYEQYF. The CDR3 DNA sequence: TGTGCCAGCAGCGGACCTAGCGAATACGAGCAGTACTTC.

This clonotype was detected a few times. The chain carries TRBV10-3 and TRBJ2-7; TRBD1 matches 10 bases. The CDR3 is 17 amino acids. The J segment lost 0 bases and the V segment lost 4 bases, leaving 9 bases of the junction unmatched. Germline V CDR1 and CDR2: ENHRY, SYGVKD. CDR3 sequence (DNA): TGTGCCATCAGTGGTTCCCCGGGACAGGGGAGCTCCTACGAGCAGTACTTC. This gives the protein CAISGSPGQGSSYEQYF.

The genes are TRBV7-6 and TRBJ1-5; tentatively, D is TRBD1 (5 bases). The V end was cut by 0 bases, the J end by 6 bases, with 12 bases between. The CDR3 consists of 15 residues. Germline loops: CDR1 SGHVS, CDR2 FNYEAQ. CDR3 protein: CASSLAEQGGQPQHF. CDR3 nucleotide sequence: TGTGCCAGCAGCTTAGCTGAGCAGGGTGGTCAGCCCCAGCATTTT. The full variable domain, its missing parts supplied by reference TRBV7-6 and TRBJ1-5, is GAGVSQSPRYKVTKRGQDVALRCDPISGHVSLYWYRQALGQGPEFLTYFNYEAQQDKSGLPNDRFSAERPEGSISTLTIQRTEQRDSAMYRCASSLAEQGGQPQHFGDGTRLSIL.

A few counts support this clonotype. This chain links TRBV20-1 with TRBJ2-3; 7 bases align to TRBD1. Per germline, CDR1 DFQATT and CDR2 SNEGSKA (reference sequence). With 5 bases clipped from V and 8 bases from J, the junction kept 16 bases outside the gene matches. CDR3 length equals 15 residues. In DNA, the CDR3 is TGCAGTGCTCCCAACCCCGGGGAAGCAGGGGGTACGCAGTATTTT. It is translated as CSAPNPGEAGGTQYF.

The chain joins TRBV5-6 to TRBJ1-1, with D maybe TRBD1 (6 bases). From germline, CDR1 is SGHDT and CDR2 YYEEEE. Deletions cut 4 bases from V and 3 bases from J, with 10 bases between. This CDR3 contains 13 residues. The CDR3 bases are TGTGCCAGCAGCGGGACACTGGACACTGAAGCTTTCTTT. Amino acids: CASSGTLDTEAFF.

This clonotype has more than one count but fewer than ten. The V call is TRBV5-1, the J call TRBJ1-5; D ambiguous. The germline V and J ends were trimmed by 0 bases and 0 bases, with 7 bases remaining between them. The CDR3 runs 15 residues. CDR1 SGHRS and CDR2 YFSETQ come from the germline V gene. Here the CDR3 DNA reads TGCGCCAGCAGCTTGGACAGCTATAGCAATCAGCCCCAGCATTTT. This sequence encodes CASSLDSYSNQPQHF.

This clonotype appeared a few times. The chain joins TRBV18 to TRBJ2-1; 11 nucleotides align to TRBD2. This CDR3 has 16 residues. Germline CDR1 and CDR2: KGHSH and LQKENI. V was clipped by 2 bases and J by 6 bases; unmatched bases: 6. CDR3 sequence reads: CASSPGTSGGINEQFF. The CDR3 nucleotides are TGTGCCAGCTCACCAGGAACTAGCGGGGGCATCAATGAGCAGTTCTTC.

There are a few counts of this clonotype. V and J are TRBV30 and TRBJ2-7, with D unresolved. This CDR3 contains 11 residues. CDR1 GTSNPN and CDR2 SVGIG come from the germline V gene (reference sequence). V gave up 3 bases and J gave up 3 bases, with 6 bases separating them. The CDR3 nucleotides read TGTGCCTGGAGAGTCGGCTACGAGCAGTACTTC. It is translated as CAWRVGYEQYF.

The sample holds a few counts of this clonotype. The V gene is TRBV5-4, the J gene TRBJ2-7; perhaps D is TRBD1 or TRBD2 (6 bases each). The CDR3 spans 15 residues. Trimming cost V 4 bases and J 4 bases, with 18 bases left between them. Germline CDR1 reads SGHNT; CDR2 reads YYREEE (reference sequence). CDR3 residues: CASSPWVGGVYEQYF. CDR3 DNA sequence: TGTGCCAGCAGCCCCTGGGTCGGGGGCGTGTACGAGCAGTACTTC.

This clonotype was seen a few times. This sequence joins TRBV24-1 and TRBJ2-2; no reliable D call. V was trimmed by 4 bases and J by 5 bases, leaving 10 bases between them. This CDR3 spans 14 amino acids. Germline CDR1 KGHDR, CDR2 SFDVKD. DNA for the CDR3: TGTGCCACCAGTGAGTTAAGACGGACCGGGGAGCTGTTTTTT. It translates to CATSELRRTGELFF.

The V and J genes are TRBV29-1 and TRBJ2-2; D perhaps matches TRBD1 (6 bases). V dropped 3 bases and J dropped 4 bases, with 15 bases sitting between them. Per the germline V gene, CDR1 is SQVTM and CDR2 is ANQGSEA. The CDR3 has 15 amino acids. Here the CDR3 reads CSVEWADRPTGELFF. CDR3 nucleotides: TGCAGCGTTGAGTGGGCGGACAGACCCACCGGGGAGCTGTTTTTT.

This clonotype occurred a few times. The chain recombines TRBV7-9 with TRBJ1-1, with D unresolved. There are 14 residues in the CDR3. V was pared by 1 base and J by 1 base, with 7 bases between. Germline V gives CDR1 SEHNR, CDR2 FQNEAQ (reference sequence). CDR3 sequence: CASSLEWENTEAFF. The CDR3 nucleotides are TGTGCCAGCAGCTTAGAATGGGAGAACACTGAAGCTTTCTTT.

CDR3 sequence (DNA): TGTGCCAGCAGCGAACCCGTCACTAGCTCGATCTACGAGCAGTACTTC. This codes for CASSEPVTSSIYEQYF. The chain carries TRBV6-2 or TRBV6-3 and TRBJ2-7; the D gene is possibly TRBD2 (6 bases). V dropped 6 bases and J dropped 3 bases, with 21 bases sitting between them. Germline CDR1 and CDR2: MNHEY and SVGEGT. This CDR3 is 16 amino acids long.

This clonotype appeared a few times. This chain joins TRBV7-3 and TRBJ2-1; a possible D gene is TRBD2 (6 bases). Trimming pared 5 bases from V and 8 bases from J, leaving 19 bases between. Germline V gives CDR1 SGHTA, CDR2 FQGTGA. CDR3 length equals 15 residues. The CDR3 sequence: CASSPAPGWEDEQFF. The DNA of the CDR3 is TGTGCCAGCAGCCCGGCTCCAGGGTGGGAGGATGAGCAGTTCTTC. Based on the CDR3 plus reference TRBV7-3 and TRBJ2-1, the full variable domain is GAGVSQTPSNKVTEKGKYVELRCDPISGHTALYWYRQSLGQGPEFLIYFQGTGAADDSGLPNDRFFAVRPEGSVSTLKIQRTERGDSAVYLCASSPAPGWEDEQFFGPGTRLTVL.

A few counts support this clonotype. The chain carries TRBV20-1 and TRBJ1-2; D call uncertain. The CDR3 covers 15 residues. V gave up 5 bases and J gave up 2 bases, with 18 bases separating them. Germline-derived CDR1 and CDR2 are DFQATT and SNEGSKA (reference sequence). CDR3 bases: TGCAGTGCTTCCCCCCCCTCGGGGTGGAACTATGGCTACACCTTC. This sequence encodes CSASPPSGWNYGYTF.

This rearrangement joins TRBV18 to TRBJ1-2; D gene unclear. The V end lost 6 bases, the J end lost 6 bases, and 14 bases lay between the germline ends. The CDR3 loop spans 13 amino acids. CDR1 and CDR2 from the germline V gene are KGHSH and LQKENI. The CDR3 DNA sequence: TGTGCCAGCTCTCCAGAAGGAGTTCATGGCTACACCTTC. Its protein product is CASSPEGVHGYTF.

This clonotype has just a few counts. This rearrangement joins TRBV20-1 to TRBJ2-1, with 8 bases aligning to TRBD1. V dropped 3 bases and J dropped 4; count of bases not matched to a gene: 5. CDR1 is DFQATT, CDR2 SNEGSKA, per germline (reference sequence). CDR3 length: 14 amino acids. This CDR3 is CSASRGRGYNEQFF. The CDR3 DNA reads TGCAGTGCTAGCAGGGGGCGGGGTTACAATGAGCAGTTCTTC.

V and J are TRBV12-3 or TRBV12-4 and TRBJ1-2, with 7 bases identical to TRBD1. The CDR3 is 12 residues long. Trimming removed 6 bases from V and 6 bases from J; junction bases left unmatched: 4. The CDR3 here is CASRIGGHGYTF. CDR3 DNA sequence: TGTGCCAGCAGAATAGGGGGCCATGGCTACACCTTC.